Listed here are 16 T cell receptor beta chains from one sample, sequenced in a study of blood T cell repertoires in COVID-19. Sequencing used immunoSEQ multiplex PCR; TCRdb keeps in-frame clones, though not all of them. The sample has nearly 200,000 clones; about 86% are singletons. The sequenced sample was PBMCs or T cells enriched from blood (not recorded which). These receptors were obtained from a man aged 35-49 years who had recovered from COVID-19.

The rearrangement uses TRBV4-2 and TRBJ1-2, with 9 positions matching TRBD1. The CDR3 extends over 15 amino acids. Germline CDR1 is LGHNA and CDR2 is YNFKEQ. Trimming at V came to 4 bases and at J to 4 bases, leaving 7 bases not matched to a gene. The chain's CDR3 is CASSPAGQGSYGYTF. In nucleotides, the CDR3 is TGTGCCAGCAGCCCGGCTGGACAGGGGAGCTATGGCTACACCTTC.

The V and J genes are TRBV7-2 and TRBJ2-5; 7 nucleotides align to TRBD1. Germline V lookup: CDR1 SGHTA, CDR2 FQGNSA. V trimming: 5 bases; J trimming: 5 bases; junction bases outside the gene matches: 8. The CDR3 covers 14 residues. This CDR3 is CASSLVQGKETQYF. As DNA, the CDR3 is TGTGCCAGCAGCCTAGTACAGGGGAAGGAGACCCAGTACTTC.

The CDR3 region is CATSDSNRYNQPQHF. The DNA of the CDR3 is TGTGCCACCAGTGATTCCAACAGATACAATCAGCCCCAGCATTTT. The chain combines TRBV24-1 with TRBJ1-5; D remains ambiguous. The CDR3 is 15 residues long. Germline CDR1 KGHDR, CDR2 SFDVKD. Trimming cost V 2 bases and J 3 bases, with 10 bases left between them.

CDR3 sequence (DNA): TGTGCCAGCAGTATGGAGGCGGGCACCTACAATGAGCAGTTCTTC. Translated: CASSMEAGTYNEQFF. The rearrangement uses TRBV5-5 and TRBJ2-1, with D possibly TRBD2 on 5 matching bases. The germline V gene encodes CDR1 SGHKS and CDR2 YYEKEE (reference sequence). Between the trimmed V and J ends, which lost 5 bases and 2 bases, there was a span of 14 bases. CDR3 length equals 15 residues.

In this sample, this clone turned up a few times. The J gene is TRBJ1-6, the V gene TRBV4-2; no firm D call. Germline V gene data show CDR1 as LGHNA and CDR2 as YNFKEQ. V lost 0 bases, J lost 8 bases, and 5 bases lay in between. There are 13 residues in the CDR3. The CDR3 sequence: CASSQDTDSPLHF. The CDR3 bases are TGTGCCAGCAGCCAAGATACAGATTCACCCCTCCACTTT.

The rearrangement joins TRBV5-8 to TRBJ2-7, with D possibly matching TRBD1 (5 bases). V dropped 2 bases and J dropped 1 base, with 13 bases sitting between them. Germline values: CDR1 SGHTS, CDR2 YDEGEE. The CDR3 is 15 residues long. CDR3 sequence reads: CASSLKGMTSYEQYF. The CDR3 DNA follows: TGTGCCAGCAGCTTAAAGGGGATGACATCCTACGAGCAGTACTTC.

This sequence joins TRBV6-2 or TRBV6-3 and TRBJ2-5, with 9 bases that match TRBD1. This CDR3 region has 19 residues. Germline-derived CDR1 and CDR2 are MNHEY and SVGEGT. V dropped 0 bases and J dropped 5; count of bases not matched to a gene: 16. The DNA of the CDR3 is TGTGCCAGCAGTTACTCGACAGGCTCCGGGACAGGGCGACGGGAGACCCAGTACTTC. This sequence encodes CASSYSTGSGTGRRETQYF.

This rearrangement joins TRBV29-1 to TRBJ2-3, with D perhaps TRBD2 (5 bases). The CDR3 is 15 residues long. The V gene's germline CDR1 is SQVTM and CDR2 ANQGSEA. Trimming took 4 bases from V and 1 from J, leaving 15 bases between them. The CDR3 protein is CSVAGNARGTDTQYF. The CDR3 DNA follows: TGCAGCGTTGCTGGCAACGCGAGGGGCACAGATACGCAGTATTTT.

A few counts support this clone. The chain links TRBV19 to TRBJ2-7; possible D gene TRBD2, 6 bases. From germline, CDR1 is LNHDA and CDR2 SQIVND (reference sequence). Trimming stripped 5 bases from V and 3 bases from J, with 11 bases between. This CDR3 spans 13 amino acids. The CDR3 nucleotides read TGTGCCAGTAGTGCCGTCGGGGGCTACGAGCAGTACTTC. Encoded protein: CASSAVGGYEQYF. Complete variable domain (other parts from reference TRBV19 and TRBJ2-7): DGGITQSPKYLFRKEGQNVTLSCEQNLNHDAMYWYRQDPGQGLRLIYYSQIVNDFQKGDIAEGYSVSREKKESFPLTVTSAQKNPTAFYLCASSAVGGYEQYFGPGTRLTVT.

This clone was counted between two and nine times. This chain connects TRBV30 to TRBJ1-6; D remains ambiguous. V lost 4 bases and J 5 bases, leaving 6 bases between the germline ends. CDR1 is GTSNPN, CDR2 SVGIG, per germline (reference sequence). The CDR3 totals 12 residues. In DNA, the CDR3 is TGTGCCTGGACACCGGATAATTCACCCCTCCACTTT. Encoded protein: CAWTPDNSPLHF.

The J gene is TRBJ1-1, the V gene TRBV11-2; no definite D call. The length of the CDR3 is 13 residues. CDR1 and CDR2 (germline): SGHAT, FQNNGV. V was pared by 2 bases and J by 5 bases, with 9 bases between. CDR3 nucleotide sequence: TGTGCCAGCAGCTTAAGGGAGGAAACTGAAGCTTTCTTT. It specifies CASSLREETEAFF.

The chain carries TRBV30 and TRBJ1-2; D may be TRBD1 (6 bases). This CDR3 comprises 12 residues. Per germline, CDR1 GTSNPN and CDR2 SVGIG (reference sequence). V was shortened by 3 bases and J by 10 bases, with 15 bases between the two germline ends. CDR3 DNA sequence: TGTGCCTGGAGCCCAGGGGACGTGCACTACACCTTC. The encoded protein is CAWSPGDVHYTF.

The rearrangement uses TRBV30 and TRBJ2-2, with D possibly TRBD2 on 6 matching bases. Trimming shortened V by 3 bases and J by 1 base, and 12 bases separated the two germline ends. Germline V gene sequence: CDR1 GTSNPN, CDR2 SVGIG (reference sequence). The CDR3 contains 15 residues. CDR3 nucleotides: TGTGCCTGGAGAAGGAGGGGATTGAACACCGGGGAGCTGTTTTTT. Its translation is CAWRRRGLNTGELFF.

The genes are TRBV6-5 and TRBJ2-7; 8 bases are shared with TRBD1. Trimming at V came to 11 bases and at J to 4 bases, leaving 7 bases not matched to a gene. Germline V lookup: CDR1 MNHEY, CDR2 SVGAGI. The CDR3 sequence is 12 residues long. CDR3 sequence: CASGQGNYEQYF. In DNA form, the CDR3 reads TGTGCCTCCGGACAGGGTAATTACGAGCAGTACTTC.

The rearrangement links TRBV19 to TRBJ2-1; 11 bases are a match to TRBD1. This CDR3 contains 16 residues. Germline V gene lookup returns CDR1 LNHDA and CDR2 SQIVND (reference sequence). Unmatched junction bases numbered 8, after V lost 3 bases and J lost 7 bases. CDR3 amino acids: CASSIRRTGGKNEQFF. The CDR3 DNA follows: TGTGCCAGTAGTATTCGCCGGACAGGGGGCAAAAATGAGCAGTTCTTC.

This chain connects TRBV5-6 to TRBJ1-2; TRBD1 is a possible D gene (6 bases). V was pared by 3 bases and J by 0 bases, with 12 bases between. The CDR3 has 15 residues. Per the germline V gene, CDR1 is SGHDT and CDR2 is YYEEEE. CDR3 loop: CASSSRQASNYGYTF. The CDR3 bases are TGTGCCAGCAGCTCCCGACAGGCCTCTAACTATGGCTACACCTTC.